This TCR beta chain was captured by sequencing in a study of regulatory T cells in long-lasting Graves disease. Study in general: It was over 5 years of antithyroid drugs, with positive TSH receptor antibodies, that meant persistent Graves' disease. Study results and limitations: TRBV28, TRBJ1-2 and TRBJ2-5 were favored in persistent disease. In persistent patients, shared public clonotypes (approximately 3,000) outnumbered those in new patients (approximately 940). Persistent Graves' disease cases displayed lower TCR diversity than newly diagnosed ones.

The CDR3 extends over 18 amino acids. V shed 6 bases, J shed 0 bases, and the junction held 12 bases outside the gene matches. Germline lookup yields CDR1 MDHEN and CDR2 SYDVKM. For this clonotype: Its antigen is unidentified. It may be a read error: a sequence one base away is much more abundant.

Sample time point: persistent/refractory GD, antithyroid drugs over 5 years with positive TRAb. Scientists built the TCR library using RNA that was extracted from PBMCs. TCR beta libraries were built with iRepertoire HTBI primers and Arm-PCR of CDR3 regions. TCRdb re-analysed the multiplex PCR reads in MiXCR, keeping a single row per CDR3 protein. The top ten hold around 42% of the sample, which has more than 650,000 distinct CDR3 sequences, about 30% seen once. The sequence came from a female donor with Graves disease. The material sequenced was peripheral blood mononuclear cells (PBMCs), taken when the disease was refractory, from a patient treated with antithyroid drugs. The gene calls are TRBV28 and TRBJ1-5, with 9 bases matching TRBD1. In DNA, the CDR3 is TGTGCCAGCAGCGGACAGGGGCCGGTGGGGCTTAGCAATCAGCCCCAGCATTTT. As protein: CASSGQGPVGLSNQPQHF.